The sequence of this TCR beta chain was determined in a study of shared clonotypes between healthy human individuals. Regarding the study as a whole: Clonotypes shared by all four donors outscored non-shared clonotypes in generation probability. In having few donors, the study represented limited genetic and exposure-history diversity.

V lost 5 bases to trimming and J lost 0 bases, with 10 bases between them. Germline CDR1 is MNHNS and CDR2 is SASEGT. This CDR3 is 14 amino acids long. Remarks on this clone: Its antigen is unidentified. Other DNA sequences of this sample code for an identical CDR3.

Sequencing was performed with immunoSEQ multiplex PCR; in TCRdb, only in-frame clones are kept and a portion is missing. The sample lists over a million clones; 78% were seen once. Each donor was a Caucasian adult residing in Nashville, Tennessee. This clonotype was obtained from a man younger than 35 in good health. Some clones in this sample may be carry-over from other donors' samples. The specimen sequenced was memory CD4+ T cells from PBMCs. Subset given: CD45RA-negative fraction. The chain carries TRBV6-1 and TRBJ1-2, with D maybe TRBD1 (6 bases). CDR3 in DNA: TGTGCCAGCAGTCGAGACAGGACTAACTATGGCTACACCTTC. It is translated as CASSRDRTNYGYTF.